This T cell receptor beta chain was identified in a study of cytomegalovirus exposure and HLA in healthy donors. Study observations and caveats: There were a few CMV-associated chains whose specificity for CMV antigens was confirmed in vitro.

The CDR3 length is 13 residues. Germline V lookup: CDR1 MDHEN, CDR2 SYDVKM. V lost 6 bases and J lost 7, with 13 bases in between. TCRdb keeps only in-frame clones here, not all; method: immunoSEQ multiplex PCR. Of 200,000 to 300,000 clones in the sample, roughly 89% were seen once. As to this clone: Its cognate antigen is unknown.

This rearrangement joins TRBV28 to TRBJ1-5, with a weak D call TRBD1 (6 bases). This clonotype originated in a man aged 18 to 30 in good health and CMV-seronegative. The sample was PBMCs. This CDR3 reads CASRPEQGQPQHF. For the CDR3, the DNA is TGTGCCAGCAGGCCCGAACAGGGACAGCCCCAGCATTTT.